This T cell receptor (beta chain) stems from a study of response to subunit inactivated influenza vaccine. TCRdb called the RT-PCR reads again in MiXCR, with one record for every CDR3 protein. The sample includes some 190,000 distinct CDR3 sequences, 13% to 15% seen only once; the top ten take approximately 30%. The CDR3 loop spans 14 amino acids. Germline values: CDR1 SGHTA, CDR2 FQGNSA. Trimming stripped 1 base from V and 7 bases from J, with 11 bases between. This clonotype was detected only a few times. This TCR derives from a man aged 50-59 years who received an inactivated influenza vaccine. This sequence joins TRBV7-2 and TRBJ1-5; no reliable D call. The sample here was CD8+ T cells sorted from PBMCs, taken about 5 days after vaccination. The CDR3 nucleotides read TGTGCCAGCAGCTTAGGGAGGGAATACCAGCCCCAGCATTTT. This encodes CASSLGREYQPQHF.